The present TCR beta chain was sequenced within a study of blood T cells in healthy people across ages. Trimming at V came to 5 bases and at J to 5 bases, leaving 7 bases not matched to a gene. The germline CDR1 and CDR2 sequences are SGHAT and FQNNGV. CDR3 length equals 15 residues. Combining a sample-barcoded 5' primer with a J-beta primer mix, a second PCR ran for roughly 7 to 12 cycles. TCRdb reanalysed the 5' RACE reads using MiXCR and keeps one entry per CDR3 protein. This sample has about 780,000 distinct CDR3 sequences; under 30% occur once, and the top ten carry around 3%. The same data also contributed to another study, on T cells of mothers and their children. That work adds: In related and unrelated pairs alike, thymic selection shapes TCR recombination output, with inherited differences minor.

The TCR comes from a boy aged 5 to 17 in good health. V and J are TRBV11-2 and TRBJ2-1; 9 bases agree with TRBD1. Material: blood. In DNA, the CDR3 is TGTGCCAGCAGCGATGTGACAGGGGGGCACAATGAGCAGTTCTTC. Translating gives CASSDVTGGHNEQFF.